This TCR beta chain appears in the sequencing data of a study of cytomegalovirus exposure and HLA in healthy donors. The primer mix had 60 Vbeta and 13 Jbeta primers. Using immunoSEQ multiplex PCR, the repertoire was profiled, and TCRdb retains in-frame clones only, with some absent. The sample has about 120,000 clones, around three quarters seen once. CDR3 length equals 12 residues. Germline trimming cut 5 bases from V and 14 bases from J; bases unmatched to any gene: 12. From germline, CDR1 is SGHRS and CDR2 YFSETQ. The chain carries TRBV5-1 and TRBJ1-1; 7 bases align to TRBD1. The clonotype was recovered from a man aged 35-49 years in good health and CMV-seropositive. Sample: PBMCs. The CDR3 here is CASSTGQEQEFF. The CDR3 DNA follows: TGCGCCAGCAGTACAGGACAGGAGCAAGAATTCTTT.